This entry lists 27 T cell receptor beta chains sequenced from one sample in a study of Graves' ophthalmopathy and Graves' hyperthyroidism. TCR beta CDR3 regions were amplified from RNA transcripts. HTBI primers were used in a first-round RT-PCR, which preceded a second-round multiplex PCR. MiXCR, applied by TCRdb to the multiplex PCR reads, yields one record per CDR3 protein. The sample holds hundreds of thousands of distinct CDR3 sequences, under 50% seen once. Material: peripheral blood. These receptors came from an adult man with Graves' ophthalmopathy.

This clonotype has a single count. One base away lies a much larger clone, so this may be a sequencing read error. The chain employs TRBV20-1 and TRBJ2-5; 7 bases fit TRBD1. The V gene's germline CDR1 is DFQATT and CDR2 SNEGSKA (reference sequence). There are 14 residues in the CDR3. V lost 3 bases to trimming and J lost 1 base; unmatched junction nucleotides: 5. Written as DNA, the CDR3 is TGCAGTGCTAGTAAGACAGGGTCCCAAGAGACCCAGTACTTC. As protein: CSASKTGSQETQYF.

This clonotype appeared many times. The CDR3 region is CASSLGEGDTEAFF. Written as DNA, the CDR3 is TGTGCCAGCAGCTTGGGCGAGGGAGACACTGAAGCTTTCTTT. This chain uses TRBV7-2 with TRBJ1-1; no firm D call. The CDR3 contains 14 residues. Germline loops: CDR1 SGHTA, CDR2 FQGNSA. Trimming cost V 3 bases and J 3 bases, with 11 bases left between them. Full variable domain (outside the CDR3, taken from reference TRBV7-2 and TRBJ1-1): GAGVSQSPSNKVTEKGKDVELRCDPISGHTALYWYRQSLGQGLEFLIYFQGNSAPDKSGLPSDRFSAERTGGSVSTLTIQRTQQEDSAVYLCASSLGEGDTEAFFGQGTRLTVV.

The rearrangement links TRBV7-2 to TRBJ1-2; 8 positions match TRBD1. V shed 5 bases, J shed 4 bases, and the junction held 9 bases outside the gene matches. The CDR3 has 15 residues. CDR1 and CDR2 from the germline V gene are SGHTA and FQGNSA. The CDR3 coding sequence is TGTGCCAGCAGCCCCTCTGGACAGGGTGGCTATGGCTACACCTTC. Amino acids: CASSPSGQGGYGYTF.

This chain joins TRBV12-5 and TRBJ1-1, with 7 positions matching TRBD1. J gave up 4 bases and V 6 bases, and 2 bases lay outside the gene matches. Germline V CDR1 and CDR2: LGHNT, FRNRAP. This CDR3 is 12 amino acids long. This CDR3 reads CASGTGITEAFF. CDR3 in DNA: TGTGCTAGTGGGACAGGGATCACTGAAGCTTTCTTT.

This clonotype was recorded many times. The DNA of the CDR3 is TGTGCCAGCAGCTTACCGCTCGGACCCCTCCACTTT. Translated, it gives CASSLPLGPLHF. This sequence joins TRBV11-3 and TRBJ1-6; D is uncertain. The CDR3 consists of 12 residues. Trimming removed 2 bases at V and 12 bases at J, with 8 bases between. Germline lookup yields CDR1 SGHNT and CDR2 YENEEA.

This clonotype was counted ten times or more. This chain joins TRBV19 and TRBJ1-1, with D tentatively TRBD1 (5 bases). V lost 3 bases and J 0 bases, leaving 8 bases between the germline ends. Germline V lookup: CDR1 LNHDA, CDR2 SQIVND (reference sequence). There are 14 residues in the CDR3. The CDR3 coding sequence is TGTGCCAGTAGTATCAGGGCCGTGAACACTGAAGCTTTCTTT. Translating gives CASSIRAVNTEAFF. Combining the CDR3 with reference TRBV19 and TRBJ1-1 gives the whole variable domain DGGITQSPKYLFRKEGQNVTLSCEQNLNHDAMYWYRQDPGQGLRLIYYSQIVNDFQKGDIAEGYSVSREKKESFPLTVTSAQKNPTAFYLCASSIRAVNTEAFFGQGTRLTVV.

This CDR3 reads CASSQVGGSNEKLFF. DNA of the CDR3: TGCGCCAGCAGCCAAGTGGGTGGATCAAATGAAAAACTGTTTTTT. The V and J genes are TRBV4-3 and TRBJ1-4; D remains ambiguous. The germline gives CDR1 LGHNA, CDR2 YSLEER. V gave up 1 base and J gave up 5 bases, with 11 bases separating them. The CDR3 is 15 amino acids.

As for this clonotype: Germline is not matched at one junction end, which may reflect a read error. The chain couples TRBV2 to TRBJ1-1; 8 positions match TRBD1. CDR3 length equals 11 residues. Germline assignment: CDR1 SNHLY and CDR2 FYNNEI. The CDR3 here is CASGYPGQALF. The DNA for the CDR3 is TGTGCCAGCGGTTATCCGGGACAGGCACTCTTT.

This clonotype has a count of ten or more. Written as DNA, the CDR3 is TGTGCCATCAGTGAGGGCACGAGCTCTGGAAACACCATATATTTT. This translates into CAISEGTSSGNTIYF. This rearrangement joins TRBV10-3 to TRBJ1-3; D is uncertain. Trimming removed 2 bases at V and 0 bases at J, with 8 bases between. CDR1 ENHRY and CDR2 SYGVKD come from the germline V gene. The CDR3 sequence is 15 residues long.

In the case of this clonotype: The junction does not match germline at one end; this may be a read error. The chain uses TRBV10-3 and TRBJ1-2; TRBD1 might be the D (5 bases). The CDR3 runs to 17 residues. Germline V CDR1 and CDR2: ENHRY, SYGVKD. The CDR3 bases are TGTGCCAGCAGTTTCCGTAGGGGCCCTGACTCCAACTATGGCTACACCTTC. Encoded protein: CASSFRRGPDSNYGYTF.

This chain uses TRBV4-1 with TRBJ2-7, with 9 nucleotides matching TRBD1. The CDR3 runs 16 residues. Trimming removed 3 bases from V and 6 bases from J; junction bases left unmatched: 12. Germline CDR1 reads MGHRA; CDR2 reads YSYEKL. The CDR3 sequence is CASSHFLTGGIGEQYF. CDR3 coding DNA: TGCGCCAGCAGCCATTTTCTGACAGGGGGTATAGGCGAGCAGTACTTC.

This clonotype showed up just a few times. The chain employs TRBV7-9 and TRBJ2-7; TRBD1 matches at 7 bases. Trimming took 7 bases from V and 0 from J; bases not matched to a gene: 6. The CDR3 totals 14 residues. Germline lookup yields CDR1 SEHNR and CDR2 FQNEAQ (reference sequence). The CDR3 DNA is TGTGCCAGCACCAAACAGGGGACCTCCTACGAGCAGTACTTC. This translates into CASTKQGTSYEQYF.

V gene TRBV30 combines with J gene TRBJ1-6, with D tentatively TRBD1 (5 bases). V was clipped by 2 bases and J by 8 bases, with 10 bases between them. The CDR3 runs 13 residues. Looked up from germline, CDR1 is GTSNPN and CDR2 is SVGIG (reference sequence). The CDR3 bases are TGTGCCTGGAGTCTAGTGGGGGATTCACCCCTCCACTTT. The encoded protein is CAWSLVGDSPLHF.

This clonotype was detected only a few times. The chain links TRBV19 to TRBJ2-7; D gene uncertain. The CDR3 runs to 12 residues. V was shortened by 8 bases and J by 4 bases, with 12 bases between the two germline ends. CDR1 and CDR2 from the germline V gene are LNHDA and SQIVND (reference sequence). CDR3 sequence: CASGQMGYEQYF. In DNA form, the CDR3 reads TGTGCCAGTGGTCAAATGGGATACGAGCAGTACTTC.

This clonotype occurred many times. The V gene is TRBV20-1, the J gene TRBJ1-3; D uncertain. The CDR3 spans 15 residues. The V end lost 0 bases, the J end lost 3 bases, and 12 bases lay between the germline ends. In germline, CDR1 is DFQATT, CDR2 SNEGSKA (reference sequence). CDR3 coding DNA: TGCAGTGCTAGAGATTTAGGGAGTTATGGAAACACCATATATTTT. As protein: CSARDLGSYGNTIYF.

The chain joins TRBV9 to TRBJ2-7; perhaps TRBD1 as D (6 bases). This CDR3 is 13 amino acids long. Germline V lookup: CDR1 SGDLS, CDR2 YYNGEE. With 4 bases removed from V and 6 bases from J, the gap between germline ends came to 14 bases. DNA of the CDR3: TGTGCCAGCAGCCTCGGCCAGGGGCTCGAGCAGTACTTC. Its protein is CASSLGQGLEQYF.

In its sample, this clonotype was seen many times. The V gene is TRBV2, the J gene TRBJ1-2; 9 bases line up with TRBD1. This CDR3 has 15 residues. Trimming took 4 bases from V and 4 from J; bases not matched to a gene: 7. CDR1 and CDR2 (germline): SNHLY, FYNNEI. The CDR3 sequence is CASSGFKTGGYGYTF. CDR3 DNA sequence: TGTGCCAGCAGTGGGTTTAAGACAGGGGGCTATGGCTACACCTTC.

In this sample, this clonotype turned up once. This could be a read error, since a much larger clone is one nucleotide away. DNA for the CDR3: TGTGCCAGTAGTTCAACGAGGGCAACTAATGAAAAACTGCTTTTT. This gives the protein CASSSTRATNEKLLF. The rearrangement joins TRBV19 to TRBJ1-4; D gene unclear. This CDR3 spans 15 amino acids. Germline CDR1 and CDR2: LNHDA and SQIVND (reference sequence).

Comments on this clonotype: At one end, the junction sequence differs from germline, possibly due to a read error. The rearrangement uses TRBV7-9 and TRBJ2-7, with D possibly being TRBD1 (6 bases). CDR3 length equals 14 residues. Germline V gene sequence: CDR1 SEHNR, CDR2 FQNEAQ (reference sequence). The CDR3 nucleotides read TGTGCCGGCAGCTTACAGGACAGCTCCTACGAGCAGTACTTC. It codes for CAGSLQDSSYEQYF.

The CDR3 DNA follows: TGTGCCAGCAGCCAAGACACCAACCTGGACAGAGCCGGGGAGCTGTTTTTT. Translation: CASSQDTNLDRAGELFF. The chain carries TRBV14 and TRBJ2-2, with a weak D call TRBD1 (6 bases). The CDR3 totals 17 residues. From germline, CDR1 is SGHDN and CDR2 FVKESK. Deletions cut 0 bases from V and 6 bases from J, with 17 bases between.

A few counts support this clonotype. The chain joins TRBV6-6 to TRBJ2-2; no clear D gene. The germline V and J ends were trimmed by 8 bases and 2 bases, with 6 bases remaining between them. Per germline, CDR1 MNHNY and CDR2 SVGAGI (reference sequence). This CDR3 is 12 amino acids long. CDR3 in DNA: TGTGCCAGCGTCTTTAACACCGGGGAGCTGTTTTTT. Amino acids: CASVFNTGELFF.

In regard to this clonotype: Since a much larger clone is just one base distant, this may be a read error. The J gene is TRBJ2-6, the V gene TRBV6-1; TRBD1 might be the D (5 bases). CDR3 length: 18 amino acids. The germline CDR1 and CDR2 sequences are MNHNS and SASEGT. This CDR3 reads CASSTNTLTVSGANVLAF. The CDR3 nucleotides read TGTGCCAGCAGTACGAACACCTTGACAGTTTCTGGGGCCAACGTCCTGGCTTTC.

CDR3 amino acids: CSASTSAGPDTQYF. DNA for the CDR3: TGCAGTGCTTCGACTAGCGCGGGCCCCGATACGCAGTATTTT. This rearrangement joins TRBV29-1 to TRBJ2-3; TRBD2 aligns across 8 bases. Germline CDR1 SQVTM, CDR2 ANQGSEA. This CDR3 is built from 14 residues.

This chain joins TRBV30 and TRBJ2-5, with TRBD1 matching over 11 bases. This CDR3 comprises 17 residues. V trimming: 1 base; J trimming: 5 bases; junction bases outside the gene matches: 12. Per the germline V gene, CDR1 is GTSNPN and CDR2 is SVGIG (reference sequence). This chain's CDR3 is CAWSGSRTGGVWETQYF. The CDR3, as DNA: TGTGCCTGGAGTGGAAGTAGGACAGGGGGCGTGTGGGAGACCCAGTACTTC.

This clonotype was recorded only once. Here the CDR3 omits its conserved ending phenylalanine or tryptophan, so a read error is the likely source. The DNA is omitted, as the CDR3 cannot be located on it reliably, and the CDR3 follows TCRdb's listing. The chain employs TRBV7-8 and TRBJ2-5; the table gives TRBD1 as D, unverified against the DNA. Germline lookup yields CDR1 SGHVS and CDR2 FQNEAQ. The CDR3 contains 8 residues when both ends are counted. This CDR3 reads CASSLYPP.

This clonotype was recorded a few times. A single base separates this from a much larger clone, so it may be a read error. The chain links TRBV3-1 to TRBJ2-7, with TRBD1 matching 7 bases. CDR1 and CDR2 from the germline V gene are LGHDT and YNNKEL (reference sequence). The CDR3 contains 11 residues. Trimming took 8 bases from V and 3 from J; bases not matched to a gene: 1. This CDR3 is CASGQVYEQYF. In nucleotides, the CDR3 is TGTGCCAGCGGACAGGTCTACGAGCAGTACTTC.

Concerning this clonotype: A much larger clone is a single base away; this may be a read error. V gene TRBV10-3 combines with J gene TRBJ2-7; D call uncertain. CDR3 length: 13 amino acids. Germline loops: CDR1 ENHRY, CDR2 SYGVKD. In DNA form, the CDR3 reads TGTGCCATCAGTGGGCCACCACTCTACGGGCAGTACTTC. Translation: CAISGPPLYGQYF.